These 3 T cell receptor beta chains originate from one sample sequenced in a study of T cell responses to AZD1222 COVID-19 vaccine. This table comes from immunoSEQ multiplex PCR, and its TCRdb copy is limited to in-frame clones, with some not included. The sample holds some 120,000 clones, approximately 92% seen once. This sample comprised peripheral blood, obtained 28 days after the second dose of the MenACWY control vaccine. These receptors were collected from an adult who received the MenACWY meningococcal vaccine as a control.

The V and J genes are TRBV6-2 or TRBV6-3 and TRBJ1-2, with D hard to call. This CDR3 contains 15 residues. In germline, CDR1 is MNHEY, CDR2 SVGEGT. Trimming pared 6 bases from V and 4 bases from J, leaving 18 bases between. The CDR3 DNA sequence: TGTGCCAGCAGGCCTGACACTGGAGGGTCCTATGGCTACACCTTC. It encodes CASRPDTGGSYGYTF.

The chain links TRBV19 to TRBJ1-1; unclear D gene. This CDR3 region has 14 residues. The germline V gene encodes CDR1 LNHDA and CDR2 SQIVND (reference sequence). With 7 bases removed from V and 1 base from J, the gap between germline ends came to 13 bases. CDR3 sequence: CASKSSLENTEAFF. For the CDR3, the DNA is TGTGCCAGTAAGTCATCCCTGGAGAACACTGAAGCTTTCTTT.

This chain links TRBV6-2 or TRBV6-3 with TRBJ1-1, with 7 bases identical to TRBD1. Germline CDR1 and CDR2: MNHEY and SVGEGT. The CDR3 contains 15 residues. Trimming took 0 bases from V and 5 from J; bases not matched to a gene: 6. The CDR3 is CASSYSTTGFTEAFF. CDR3 bases: TGTGCCAGCAGTTACTCCACGACAGGGTTTACTGAAGCTTTCTTT.